This T cell receptor (beta chain) emerged from a study of T cells after yellow fever vaccination. Study-level results: Among all clonotypes, a small share was observed in both CD4 and CD8 compartments.

The germline V and J ends were trimmed by 7 bases and 7 bases, with 5 bases remaining between them. CDR3 size: 10 residues. Germline V CDR1 and CDR2: SEHNR, FQNEAQ (reference sequence). For TCR, cDNA came from 5'RACE template switching, which added a universal primer site and UMIs. TCRdb re-derived calls from the 5' RACE reads in MiXCR, one entry per CDR3 protein. The sample carries 500,000 to 650,000 distinct CDR3 sequences, approximately 12% recorded once. In this sample, this clonotype turned up a few times. Antigen: not known. This chain connects TRBV7-9 to TRBJ1-5; D gene uncertain. The material was PBMCs, obtained on the day of the yellow fever booster vaccination. The TCR sequence derives from a man aged 25 to 40 who received the YFV17D yellow fever vaccine. The CDR3 loop is CASIKQPQHF. DNA for the CDR3: TGTGCCAGCATAAAGCAGCCCCAGCATTTT.